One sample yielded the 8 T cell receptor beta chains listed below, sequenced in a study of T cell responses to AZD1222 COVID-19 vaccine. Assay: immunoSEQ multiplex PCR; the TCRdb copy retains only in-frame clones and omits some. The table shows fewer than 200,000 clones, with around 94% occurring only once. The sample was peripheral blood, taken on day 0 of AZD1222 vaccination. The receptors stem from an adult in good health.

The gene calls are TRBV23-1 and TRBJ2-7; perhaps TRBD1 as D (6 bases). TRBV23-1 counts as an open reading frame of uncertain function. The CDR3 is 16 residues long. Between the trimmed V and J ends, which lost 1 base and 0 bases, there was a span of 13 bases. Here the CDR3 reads CASSQLNRVSSYEQYV. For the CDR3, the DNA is TGCGCCAGCAGTCAATTGAACAGGGTTAGCTCCTACGAGCAGTACGTC.

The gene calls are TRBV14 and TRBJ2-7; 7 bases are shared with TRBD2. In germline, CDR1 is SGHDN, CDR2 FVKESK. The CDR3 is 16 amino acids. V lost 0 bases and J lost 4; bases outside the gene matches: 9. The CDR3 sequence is CASSQDRLSGTYEQYF. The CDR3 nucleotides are TGTGCCAGCAGCCAAGATAGGCTCAGCGGGACGTACGAGCAGTACTTC.

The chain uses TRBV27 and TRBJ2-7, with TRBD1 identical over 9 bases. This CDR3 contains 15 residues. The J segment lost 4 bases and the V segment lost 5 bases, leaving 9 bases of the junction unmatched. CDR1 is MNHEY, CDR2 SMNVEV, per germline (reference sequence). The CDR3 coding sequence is TGTGCCAGCAGTGGGACAGGGCTGGGGGAGTACGAGCAGTACTTC. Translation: CASSGTGLGEYEQYF.

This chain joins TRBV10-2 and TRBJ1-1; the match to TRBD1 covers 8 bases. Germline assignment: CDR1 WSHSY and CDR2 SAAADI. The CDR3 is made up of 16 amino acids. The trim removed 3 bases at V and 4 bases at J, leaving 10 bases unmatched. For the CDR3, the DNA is TGCGCCAGCAGTGACGCAGGGGGCGCGGGCGGCACTGAAGCTTTCTTT. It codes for CASSDAGGAGGTEAFF.

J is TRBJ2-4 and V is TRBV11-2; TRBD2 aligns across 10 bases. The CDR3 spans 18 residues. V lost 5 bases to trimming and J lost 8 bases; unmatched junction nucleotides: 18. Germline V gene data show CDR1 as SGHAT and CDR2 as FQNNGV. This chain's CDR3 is CASSRPGGLAGVIDIQYF. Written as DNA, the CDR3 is TGTGCCAGCAGCCGCCCGGGTGGGCTAGCGGGAGTAATCGACATTCAGTACTTC.

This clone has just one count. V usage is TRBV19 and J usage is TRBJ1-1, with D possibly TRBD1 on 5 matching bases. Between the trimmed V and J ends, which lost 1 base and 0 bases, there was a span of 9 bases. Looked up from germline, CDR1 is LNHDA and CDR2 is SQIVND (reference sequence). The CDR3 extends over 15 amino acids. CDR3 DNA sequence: TGTGCCAGTAGTATAGTGGGGGGGTTGAACACTGAAGCTTTCTTT. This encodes CASSIVGGLNTEAFF.

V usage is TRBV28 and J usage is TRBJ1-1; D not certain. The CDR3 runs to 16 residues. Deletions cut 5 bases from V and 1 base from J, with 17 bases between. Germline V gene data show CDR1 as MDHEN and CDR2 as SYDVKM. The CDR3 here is CASSPSWVLWNTEAFF. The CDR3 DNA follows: TGTGCCAGCAGTCCCAGCTGGGTACTCTGGAACACTGAAGCTTTCTTT.

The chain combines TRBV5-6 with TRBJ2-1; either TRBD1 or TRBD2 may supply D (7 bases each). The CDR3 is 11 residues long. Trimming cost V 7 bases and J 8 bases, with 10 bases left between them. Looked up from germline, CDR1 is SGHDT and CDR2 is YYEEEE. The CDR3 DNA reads TGTGCCAGCGCAGGGGGGGATGAGCAGTTCTTC. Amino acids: CASAGGDEQFF.